These 32 T cell receptor beta chains were sequenced from one sample in a study of Graves' ophthalmopathy and Graves' hyperthyroidism. For repertoire sequencing, the TCR beta CDR3 regions were amplified from RNA transcripts. First-round RT-PCR used HTBI primers; second-round multiplex PCR followed. One entry per CDR3 protein results from TCRdb running MiXCR on the multiplex PCR reads. The sample records over a million distinct CDR3 sequences, less than 45% being singletons. Input material: peripheral blood or thyroid tissue (not recorded which). These receptors were obtained from an adult man with Graves' hyperthyroidism.

This clonotype was found once. J is TRBJ1-1 and V is TRBV5-1; a weak D match, TRBD1 (5 bases). CDR3 length: 13 residues. V lost 9 bases and J 1 base, leaving 13 bases between the germline ends. In germline, CDR1 is SGHRS, CDR2 YFSETQ. The CDR3 nucleotides read TGCGCCACTCAGAGGGGAGAGAACACTGAAGCTTTCTTT. Protein: CATQRGENTEAFF. Full variable domain (remainder filled in from reference TRBV5-1 and TRBJ1-1): KAGVTQTPRYLIKTRGQQVTLSCSPISGHRSVSWYQQTPGQGLQFLFEYFSETQRNKGNFPGRFSGRQFSNSRSEMNVSTLELGDSALYLCATQRGENTEAFFGQGTRLTVV.

The CDR3 region is CASSELAGEELFF. In DNA form, the CDR3 reads TGTGCCAGCAGTGAACTAGCGGGGGAGGAGCTGTTTTTT. This chain connects TRBV2 to TRBJ2-2, with TRBD2 identical over 10 bases. Germline V gene lookup returns CDR1 SNHLY and CDR2 FYNNEI. The V gene end was trimmed by 2 bases and the J gene end by 10 bases; junction bases not matched to a gene: 1. The CDR3 contains 13 residues.

In its sample, this clonotype was seen a few times. The gene calls are TRBV7-2 and TRBJ1-1; D is undetermined. This CDR3 contains 12 residues. V lost 5 bases to trimming and J lost 6 bases, with 10 bases between them. Germline assignment: CDR1 SGHTA and CDR2 FQGNSA. The CDR3 here is CASSELESEAFF. In nucleotides, the CDR3 is TGTGCCAGCAGCGAGTTGGAATCTGAAGCTTTCTTT.

Points on this clonotype: One junction end does not reproduce the germline sequence, and a read error may be involved. V gene TRBV2 combines with J gene TRBJ1-5, with D unclear. Looked up from germline, CDR1 is SNHLY and CDR2 is FYNNEI. The CDR3 has 14 residues. DNA for the CDR3: TGTGCCAGCAGTTATATTGCGCGGAATCAGCCCCGGCATTTT. This gives the protein CASSYIARNQPRHF. Looking up the rest from reference TRBV2 and TRBJ1-5 gives the full variable domain: EPEVTQTPSHQVTQMGQEVILRCVPISNHLYFYWYRQILGQKVEFLVSFYNNEISEKSEIFDDQFSVERPDGSNFTLKIRSTKLEDSAMYFCASSYIARNQPRHFGDGTRLSIL.

The chain combines TRBV5-6 with TRBJ1-3, with no clear D. CDR3 length equals 16 residues. CDR1 and CDR2 from the germline V gene are SGHDT and YYEEEE. Trimming removed 0 bases at V and 0 bases at J, with 10 bases between. This chain's CDR3 is CASSLEPALSGNTIYF. The CDR3 nucleotides read TGTGCCAGCAGCTTGGAGCCGGCCCTCTCTGGAAACACCATATATTTT.

The V call is TRBV29-1, the J call TRBJ2-2; D is tentatively TRBD1 or TRBD2 (6 bases each). The germline V gene encodes CDR1 SQVTM and CDR2 ANQGSEA. Trimming shortened V by 8 bases and J by 5 bases, and 18 bases separated the two germline ends. The CDR3 runs to 14 residues. The CDR3 sequence is CSIEGGVVTGELFF. The CDR3 nucleotides are TGCAGCATAGAGGGGGGAGTGGTGACCGGGGAGCTGTTTTTT.

This clonotype was recorded at least ten times. This chain links TRBV7-9 with TRBJ2-7; 9 nucleotides line up with TRBD2. V dropped 5 bases and J dropped 5; count of bases not matched to a gene: 13. This CDR3 spans 16 amino acids. The germline CDR1 and CDR2 sequences are SEHNR and FQNEAQ (reference sequence). CDR3 nucleotides: TGTGCCAGCAGCCCACTGGGACGCGGGAGGGCCCACGAGCAGTACTTC. Translated: CASSPLGRGRAHEQYF.

This chain joins TRBV4-1 and TRBJ2-7, with 8 bases aligning to TRBD1. The CDR3 runs to 16 residues. The V gene's germline CDR1 is MGHRA and CDR2 YSYEKL. V trimming: 2 bases; J trimming: 6 bases; junction bases outside the gene matches: 12. CDR3 nucleotide sequence: TGCGCCAGCAGCCAAAAACCCCAGACAGGGGTTGGCGAGCAGTACTTC. Translation: CASSQKPQTGVGEQYF.

The chain employs TRBV6-5 and TRBJ2-5, with D maybe TRBD1 (5 bases). V shed 5 bases and J shed 3 bases, with 10 bases lying between them. The CDR3 runs 13 residues. Per germline, CDR1 MNHEY and CDR2 SVGAGI. CDR3 region: CASSQGSKETQYF. CDR3 DNA sequence: TGTGCCAGCAGTCAGGGTAGTAAAGAGACCCAGTACTTC.

This chain uses TRBV4-1 with TRBJ1-1; 8 nucleotides match TRBD1. The CDR3 consists of 15 residues. Germline V gives CDR1 MGHRA, CDR2 YSYEKL. V shed 1 base and J 6 bases; nucleotides not matched to a gene: 7. The CDR3 region has the DNA TGCGCCAGCAGCCAAGTTGGGGACAGGAGGGCTGAAGCTTTCTTT. As protein: CASSQVGDRRAEAFF.

Only a few counts were recorded for this clonotype. The gene calls are TRBV2 and TRBJ1-3; 9 bases match TRBD1. The CDR3 has 14 residues. The germline V gene encodes CDR1 SNHLY and CDR2 FYNNEI. V lost 8 bases, J lost 8 bases, and 10 bases stayed unmatched. This CDR3 is CASETGGYGYTIYF. The CDR3 DNA reads as TGTGCCAGCGAAACAGGGGGCTATGGCTACACCATATATTTT.

The table lists this clonotype with a few counts. This chain links TRBV2 with TRBJ1-4; D perhaps matches TRBD1 (6 bases). Germline loops: CDR1 SNHLY, CDR2 FYNNEI. Trimming removed 6 bases at V and 14 bases at J, with 13 bases between. The CDR3 length is 11 residues. The CDR3 here is CASRSEGHLFF. CDR3 sequence (DNA): TGTGCCAGCAGATCGGAGGGACATCTGTTTTTT.

This chain connects TRBV25-1 to TRBJ2-2, with a possible D match to TRBD1 (6 bases). CDR1 MGHDK and CDR2 SYGVNS come from the germline V gene. Trimming pared 9 bases from V and 5 bases from J, leaving 13 bases between. The CDR3 totals 13 residues. The CDR3 DNA is TGTGCCAGAAAAGAAGGGGGTACCGGGGAGCTGTTTTTT. Translated, it gives CARKEGGTGELFF.

The chain is built from TRBV2 and TRBJ1-1; a weak D match, TRBD1 (6 bases). Germline CDR1 SNHLY, CDR2 FYNNEI. The CDR3 loop spans 14 amino acids. Trimming took off 3 bases at V and 4 bases at J, with 12 bases between the two ends. DNA of the CDR3: TGTGCCAGCAGTGATGTTGGGGGCGGCACTGAAGCTTTCTTT. Its protein is CASSDVGGGTEAFF. The variable domain in full, completed from reference TRBV2 and TRBJ1-1, reads EPEVTQTPSHQVTQMGQEVILRCVPISNHLYFYWYRQILGQKVEFLVSFYNNEISEKSEIFDDQFSVERPDGSNFTLKIRSTKLEDSAMYFCASSDVGGGTEAFFGQGTRLTVV.

Concerning this clonotype itself: It may be a read error: a sequence one base away is much more abundant. This chain uses TRBV7-8 with TRBJ2-7; 8 bases align to TRBD1. The V gene end was trimmed by 1 base and the J gene end by 3 bases; junction bases not matched to a gene: 17. The CDR3 is 19 residues long. CDR1 and CDR2 from the germline V gene are SGHVS and FQNEAQ. The CDR3 bases are TGTGCCAGCAGCTTAGGGGGACAGGTAGAGCTGCCCAAAAACTACGAGCAGTACTTC. Protein: CASSLGGQVELPKNYEQYF.

Concerning this clonotype: A read error may be the cause here, since a much bigger clone is one base away. Likely a read error: the CDR3 ends without its conserved phenylalanine or tryptophan. This chain links TRBV10-3 with TRBJ1-5, with D unclear. The ends were cut back, 2 bases at V and 1 base at J, with 6 bases in the middle. This CDR3 contains 14 residues. CDR1 is ENHRY, CDR2 SYGVKD, per germline. For the CDR3, the DNA is TGTGCCATCAGTGAGCCCACGAGCAATCAGCCCCAGCATTCT. Translation gives CAISEPTSNQPQHS.

With respect to this clonotype: An end of the junction does not agree with germline; a read error may underlie this. This CDR3 is CASSQSDDSGEQYF. Here the CDR3 DNA reads TGTGCCAGCAGTCAAAGTGATGACTCGGGGGAGCAGTACTTC. V usage is TRBV10-3 and J usage is TRBJ2-7, with D possibly matching TRBD2 (5 bases). This CDR3 region has 14 residues. Germline CDR1 reads ENHRY; CDR2 reads SYGVKD.

This clonotype was seen a handful of times. The chain joins TRBV12-3 or TRBV12-4 to TRBJ2-5; D is possibly TRBD1 (5 bases). CDR3 length equals 14 residues. Between the trimmed V and J ends, which lost 6 bases and 1 base, there was a span of 12 bases. CDR3 coding DNA: TGTGCCAGCAGATCTCAGGGTATCCAAGAGACCCAGTACTTC. This sequence encodes CASRSQGIQETQYF.

This sequence joins TRBV6-5 and TRBJ1-6; 9 bases line up with TRBD1. Germline V lookup: CDR1 MNHEY, CDR2 SVGAGI. This CDR3 is 16 amino acids long. V gave up 5 bases and J gave up 10 bases; unmatched junction bases: 12. CDR3 sequence: CASSPVTGTGSSPLHF. CDR3 nucleotides: TGTGCCAGCAGTCCAGTGACCGGGACAGGGAGCTCACCCCTCCACTTT.

Notes on this clonotype: A much larger clone is a single base away; this may be a read error. The genes are TRBV20-1 and TRBJ1-5; maybe TRBD1 (5 bases). The germline CDR1 and CDR2 sequences are DFQATT and SNEGSKA (reference sequence). CDR3 length: 12 amino acids. CDR3 bases: TGCAGTGCGGCGGGGGGGACCCAGCCCCACCATTTT. This codes for CSAAGGTQPHHF.

This chain uses TRBV20-1 with TRBJ1-3; 11 bases are a match to TRBD1. CDR3 size: 15 residues. Germline CDR1 and CDR2: DFQATT and SNEGSKA (reference sequence). The V and J ends lost 6 bases and 8 bases, in that order; junction bases with no gene match: 12. CDR3 nucleotides: TGCAGTGCGCCCGCCCGGGACAGGGGGACAGACACCATATATTTT. As protein: CSAPARDRGTDTIYF.

This clonotype has ten or more counts. The chain has TRBV2 and TRBJ1-2, with a possible D match to TRBD1 (6 bases). There are 14 residues in the CDR3. Germline V lookup: CDR1 SNHLY, CDR2 FYNNEI. V dropped 6 bases and J dropped 3 bases, with 14 bases sitting between them. CDR3 in DNA: TGTGCCAGCAGAGCCCGGGACAACGACTATGGCTACACCTTC. Protein: CASRARDNDYGYTF.

Ten or more counts support this clonotype. V gene TRBV20-1 combines with J gene TRBJ1-3, with D perhaps TRBD1 (6 bases). The germline V gene has CDR1 DFQATT and CDR2 SNEGSKA (reference sequence). This CDR3 is 13 amino acids long. V was clipped by 5 bases and J by 4 bases, with 12 bases between them. The CDR3 sequence: CSAWGGLGNTIYF. The CDR3, as DNA: TGCAGTGCTTGGGGGGGGCTCGGAAACACCATATATTTT.

This clonotype appeared many times. The chain combines TRBV2 with TRBJ2-7; D ambiguous. CDR3 length: 11 amino acids. In germline, CDR1 is SNHLY, CDR2 FYNNEI. V was pared by 5 bases and J by 5 bases, with 7 bases between. CDR3 coding DNA: TGTGCCAGCAGTACGGAAGACGAGCAGTACTTC. This codes for CASSTEDEQYF.

The V gene is TRBV2, the J gene TRBJ2-7; no definite D call. Germline V CDR1 and CDR2: SNHLY, FYNNEI. The V end was cut by 7 bases, the J end by 3 bases, with 7 bases between. The CDR3 is 11 residues long. The DNA for the CDR3 is TGTGCCAGCAAACGGAGCTACGAGCAGTACTTC. Translated, it gives CASKRSYEQYF.

The CDR3 nucleotides are TGTGCCAGCAGGTCGCCGGGGCCAGGGGGAGAGACCCAGTACTTC. Its protein is CASRSPGPGGETQYF. The genes are TRBV7-2 and TRBJ2-5; TRBD1 matches 7 bases. The V gene's germline CDR1 is SGHTA and CDR2 FQGNSA. The CDR3 is 15 residues long. V lost 6 bases and J lost 4; bases outside the gene matches: 11.

With respect to this clonotype: A much larger clone differs by one base, so this may be a read error. The genes are TRBV6-1 and TRBJ2-7; no reliable D call. CDR3 length equals 10 residues. CDR1 and CDR2 from the germline V gene are MNHNS and SASEGT. Trimming stripped 7 bases from V and 2 bases from J, with 3 bases between. CDR3 nucleotide sequence: TGTGCCAGCACAGCCTACGAGCAGTACTTC. Translating it yields CASTAYEQYF.

The table lists this clonotype with a few counts. The rearrangement joins TRBV18 to TRBJ2-7; 7 bases fit TRBD1. The CDR3 runs 16 residues. CDR1 is KGHSH, CDR2 LQKENI, per germline. The ends lost 2 bases at V and 2 bases at J; junction bases unmatched: 9. CDR3 amino acids: CASSPEKDRTPYEQYF. CDR3 DNA sequence: TGTGCCAGCTCACCAGAAAAGGACAGGACACCCTACGAGCAGTACTTC.

The V and J genes are TRBV10-3 and TRBJ2-5; TRBD2 agrees at 9 bases. Germline V gene sequence: CDR1 ENHRY, CDR2 SYGVKD. Trimming took 4 bases from V and 5 from J; bases not matched to a gene: 8. This CDR3 spans 15 amino acids. CDR3 loop: CAISGVAGAYETQYF. The CDR3 DNA follows: TGTGCCATCAGTGGTGTAGCGGGAGCATACGAGACCCAGTACTTC.

V gene TRBV2 combines with J gene TRBJ2-5; TRBD2 aligns across 11 bases. Germline assignment: CDR1 SNHLY and CDR2 FYNNEI. Trimming at V came to 8 bases and at J to 7 bases, leaving 12 bases not matched to a gene. The CDR3 totals 15 residues. The CDR3 DNA follows: TGTGCCAGCGGGCTCGGGACTAGCGGTGCGGGGACCCAGTACTTC. The encoded protein is CASGLGTSGAGTQYF.

Turning to this clonotype: A much larger clone sits a single nucleotide away, making a read error possible. This chain connects TRBV4-1 to TRBJ1-6, with a tentative D call TRBD1 (5 bases). This CDR3 contains 14 residues. Looked up from germline, CDR1 is MGHRA and CDR2 is YSYEKL. V was clipped by 7 bases and J by 10 bases, with 17 bases between them. This CDR3 reads CASNQGRADSPLHF. The CDR3 DNA is TGCGCCAGCAACCAGGGCAGGGCGGACTCACCCCTCCACTTT.

This chain connects TRBV12-3 or TRBV12-4 to TRBJ2-5; the D gene could be TRBD1 or TRBD2 (5 bases each). V dropped 4 bases and J dropped 3 bases, with 18 bases sitting between them. The CDR3 has 16 amino acids. In nucleotides, the CDR3 is TGTGCCAGCAGTTCTGCCTGGGACGGATCTGAAGAGACCCAGTACTTC. Amino acid sequence: CASSSAWDGSEETQYF.